These T cell receptor beta chains were read from a single sample in a study of T cell responses to AZD1222 COVID-19 vaccine. Data came from immunoSEQ multiplex PCR; TCRdb stores just in-frame clones and leaves some out. Of roughly 97,000 clones in the sample, approximately 89% are singletons; the top ten hold less than 9.5%. The sample here was peripheral blood, taken on day 0 of AZD1222 vaccination. Receptors were obtained from an adult in good health. CDR3s include the opening cysteine and the closing phenylalanine or tryptophan. D genes are given only for firm matches. Size values are once, few and many counts, or a class for expanded clones, and some rows have none.

clone_size,v_call,j_call,d_call,cdr3_nt,cdr3_aa
.,TRBV24-1,TRBJ2-1,TRBD2,TGTGCCACCAGTGACTCTAGCGGGAGCTTTGGGCATGAGCAGTTCTTC,CATSDSSGSFGHEQFF
.,TRBV7-2,TRBJ1-6,.,TGTGCCAGCAGCTTGGAGCCGGACGGCTATTCACCCCTCCACTTT,CASSLEPDGYSPLHF
.,TRBV6-6,TRBJ1-5,TRBD1,TGTGCCAGCAGAAACGACAGGGATGGTCAGCCCCAGCATTTT,CASRNDRDGQPQHF
.,TRBV4-3,TRBJ2-1,TRBD2,TGCGCCAGCAGCCAAGATCGACGGGGAGGGCGGTTCTTC,CASSQDRRGGRFF
.,TRBV9,TRBJ2-7,TRBD1,TGTGCCAGCAGCGTAGGGTTCGGGACAGGGACCTACGAGCAGTACTTC,CASSVGFGTGTYEQYF
.,TRBV5-1,TRBJ1-4,.,TGCGCCAGCAGCTTGTCGAATCCAGGTTGGGGTGAAAAACTGTTTTTT,CASSLSNPGWGEKLFF
.,TRBV19,TRBJ2-1,TRBD2,TGTGCCAGTAGTAGGGCTAGCGGGAGTAGGATCAATGAGCAGTTCTTC,CASSRASGSRINEQFF
.,TRBV21-1,TRBJ2-1,.,TGTGCCAGCAGCAAAAGGGGTAGGTGGGTAGCGGGAGTAATCCCCTCGGAATCCTACAATGAGCAGTTCTTC,CASSKRGRWVAGVIPSESYNEQFF
.,TRBV7-3,TRBJ1-2,TRBD1,TGTGCCAGCAGCCCCTGGCCAAGGGGGCGTAACTATGGCTACACCTTC,CASSPWPRGRNYGYTF
.,TRBV11-1,TRBJ2-7,.,TGTGCCAGCAGCCGCGTTAACGGGGAGCAGTACTTC,CASSRVNGEQYF
.,TRBV5-1,TRBJ2-5,TRBD1,TGCGCCAGCAGCGCACCGGGACAGGGATTTCCGGGACCCCAAGAGACCCAGTACTTC,CASSAPGQGFPGPQETQYF
.,TRBV27,TRBJ2-1,TRBD1,TGTGCCAGCAGTAACGGACAGGCCTCCTACAATGAGCAGTTCTTC,CASSNGQASYNEQFF
.,TRBV5-1,TRBJ1-1,.,TGCGCCAGCAGCCTCGGTTGGAACACTGAAGCTTTCTTT,CASSLGWNTEAFF
once,TRBV27,TRBJ1-5,TRBD1,TGTGCCAGCAGTAAACACTCCCACAGGGGCTCGGTTGAGGAGGTGCGTCAGCCCCAGCATTTT,CASSKHSHRGSVEEVRQPQHF
.,TRBV27,TRBJ2-7,.,TGTGCCAGCAGTTCACCGGGCTCCCCTCGCGAGCAGTACTTC,CASSSPGSPREQYF
.,TRBV7-2,TRBJ2-1,TRBD2,TGTGCCAGCAGCCCCTCTAGCGGGAGGGCGGGGAATGAGCAGTTCTTC,CASSPSSGRAGNEQFF
.,TRBV15,TRBJ2-1,.,TGTGCCACCAGCAGAGATATCACTGGGAAAAATGAGCAGTTCTTC,CATSRDITGKNEQFF
.,TRBV28,TRBJ1-2,.,TGTGCCAGCAGTTTGCCCTCCCGAAGACAGTTCTATGGCTACACCTTC,CASSLPSRRQFYGYTF
.,TRBV28,TRBJ1-1,TRBD1,TGTGCCAGCAGTTTATCGGCAGGGGGATCTAACACTGAAGCTTTCTTT,CASSLSAGGSNTEAFF
.,TRBV7-9,TRBJ2-1,TRBD1,TGTGCCAGCAGCTTATGGGACAGGACCGTCAATGAGCAGTTCTTC,CASSLWDRTVNEQFF
.,TRBV6-5,TRBJ2-7,TRBD1,TGTGCCAGCAGTTTGACCGGGACAGGGGCGAGGGAGCAGTACTTC,CASSLTGTGAREQYF
.,TRBV27,TRBJ1-1,TRBD1,TGTGCCAGCAGTGGGACAGGGATGGTACCGAGCACTGAAGCTTTCTTT,CASSGTGMVPSTEAFF
.,TRBV2,TRBJ1-5,.,TGTGCCAGCTCACGGGGGGAGGAGGTCAATCAGCCCCAGCATTTT,CASSRGEEVNQPQHF
.,TRBV11-1,TRBJ2-2,.,TGTGCCAGCAGCTTACGGCTAGCGAACACCGGGGAGCTGTTTTTT,CASSLRLANTGELFF
.,TRBV5-1,TRBJ2-3,TRBD2,TGCGCCAGCAGCTCCCGACTAGCGGGACAATCAGATACGCAGTATTTT,CASSSRLAGQSDTQYF
.,TRBV24-1,TRBJ2-7,.,TGTGCCACCCGGGTCAACTACGAGCAGTACTTC,CATRVNYEQYF
few,TRBV23-1,TRBJ2-7,.,TGCGCCAGTAACCGCATCCAGGCAGGGTTATACGAGCAGTACTTC,CASNRIQAGLYEQYF
.,TRBV6-5,TRBJ2-7,.,TGTGCCAGCAAGGACAGCTCGGGGGGCGAGCAGTACTTC,CASKDSSGGEQYF
once,TRBV11-2,TRBJ1-3,.,TGTGCCAGCAGCTTAGAAATGGGAAACACCATATATTTT,CASSLEMGNTIYF
.,TRBV5-8,TRBJ1-6,.,TGTGCCAGCAGCTTTGGTCAATTAAGGTCCCTCCACTTT,CASSFGQLRSLHF